These 13 T cell receptor beta chains originate from one sample sequenced in a study of T cell clonotyping in hematopoietic cell transplantation. TCRdb's copy holds only in-frame clones and misses some; the assay was immunoSEQ multiplex PCR. The repertoire holds tens of thousands of clones, with approximately 81% as singletons. Time point defined: recipient sample about 28 days before transplant, after cytoreduction. The material sequenced was peripheral blood mononuclear cells, taken before stem cell transplant. The receptor source for this set is a man aged 55-75 years with acute myeloid leukemia. Some clones in this sample may be carry-over from other donors' samples.

The rearrangement links TRBV7-6 to TRBJ2-7; tentative D call: TRBD2 (6 bases). Germline-derived CDR1 and CDR2 are SGHVS and FNYEAQ. V dropped 5 bases and J dropped 2 bases, with 16 bases sitting between them. The CDR3 is 15 residues long. CDR3 protein: CASSQPGLGTYEQYF. In nucleotides, the CDR3 is TGTGCCAGCAGCCAACCGGGACTGGGGACCTACGAGCAGTACTTC.

The rearrangement links TRBV6-6 to TRBJ1-2; no clear D gene. The germline CDR1 and CDR2 sequences are MNHNY and SVGAGI (reference sequence). V lost 7 bases, J lost 2 bases, and 14 bases lay in between. This CDR3 has 14 amino acids. CDR3 in DNA: TGTGCCAGCAAAAAAGTTGGGGAGAACTATGGCTACACCTTC. This gives the protein CASKKVGENYGYTF.

The CDR3 nucleotides read TGTGCCAGCAGTCTCATATCCAGCGGACTCACAGATACGCAGTATTTT. Residues: CASSLISSGLTDTQYF. V usage is TRBV28 and J usage is TRBJ2-3; tentative D call: TRBD2 (5 bases). Germline CDR1 reads MDHEN; CDR2 reads SYDVKM. V shed 5 bases and J shed 2 bases, with 17 bases lying between them. There are 16 residues in the CDR3.

The chain carries TRBV29-1 and TRBJ2-6, with 7 bases matching TRBD2. V was clipped by 2 bases and J by 0 bases; unmatched bases: 7. The length of the CDR3 is 17 residues. CDR1 and CDR2 from the germline V gene are SQVTM and ANQGSEA. As DNA, the CDR3 is TGCAGCGTTGAACCATGGGGAGGGGTCTCTGGGGCCAACGTCCTGACTTTC. Its translation is CSVEPWGGVSGANVLTF.

The chain carries TRBV28 and TRBJ2-7, with TRBD1 matching over 9 bases. The CDR3 has 17 amino acids. Per the germline V gene, CDR1 is MDHEN and CDR2 is SYDVKM. The trim removed 2 bases at V and 4 bases at J, leaving 12 bases unmatched. The CDR3 bases are TGTGCCAGCAGTTTACGGAGTTCCGGGACAGGGCGATACGAGCAGTACTTC. It specifies CASSLRSSGTGRYEQYF.

This clone was counted a few times. The gene calls are TRBV14 and TRBJ2-7; D gene uncertain. The CDR3 loop spans 13 amino acids. V was pared by 0 bases and J by 6 bases, with 9 bases between. Germline CDR1 reads SGHDN; CDR2 reads FVKESK. CDR3 amino acids: CASSQDLYREQYF. CDR3 nucleotide sequence: TGTGCCAGCAGCCAAGATCTATATCGCGAGCAGTACTTC. Drawing the rest from reference TRBV14 and TRBJ2-7, the complete variable domain is EAGVTQFPSHSVIEKGQTVTLRCDPISGHDNLYWYRRVMGKEIKFLLHFVKESKQDESGMPNNRFLAERTGGTYSTLKVQPAELEDSGVYFCASSQDLYREQYFGPGTRLTVT.

This chain uses TRBV7-8 with TRBJ1-4, with D tentatively TRBD1 (5 bases). V was cut by 1 base and J by 0 bases, with 9 bases left in between. Germline CDR1 reads SGHVS; CDR2 reads FQNEAQ. CDR3 length: 16 amino acids. The CDR3 DNA follows: TGTGCCAGCAGCTTAGACAGGCCGGCAACTAATGAAAAACTGTTTTTT. Translating it yields CASSLDRPATNEKLFF.

The rearrangement joins TRBV28 to TRBJ2-7; 9 bases fit TRBD1. The CDR3 has 16 residues. CDR1 is MDHEN, CDR2 SYDVKM, per germline. Trimming cost V 3 bases and J 3 bases; bases outside gene matches: 9. The CDR3 nucleotides are TGTGCCAGCAGTTTTTCCTTCGAGACAGGGGGCTACGAGCAGTACTTC. Protein product: CASSFSFETGGYEQYF.

V gene TRBV7-9 combines with J gene TRBJ1-2, with a weak D call TRBD1 (5 bases). CDR1 is SEHNR, CDR2 FQNEAQ, per germline (reference sequence). Trimming removed 0 bases at V and 2 bases at J, with 10 bases between. The CDR3 length is 15 residues. CDR3 nucleotide sequence: TGTGCCAGCAGCTTAGCAGGGGCCGTAAACTATGGCTACACCTTC. This codes for CASSLAGAVNYGYTF.

The V gene is TRBV6-4, the J gene TRBJ2-2, with 8 bases matching TRBD1. The V gene end was trimmed by 2 bases and the J gene end by 7 bases; junction bases not matched to a gene: 6. Germline V gene sequence: CDR1 MRHNA, CDR2 SNTAGT. The CDR3 consists of 15 residues. DNA for the CDR3: TGTGCCAGCAGTGACGGGGGGACAGGACGCGGGGAGCTGTTTTTT. It specifies CASSDGGTGRGELFF.

CDR3 residues: CASNENTGELFF. The CDR3 region has the DNA TGTGCCAGCAACGAGAACACCGGGGAGCTGTTTTTT. The chain has TRBV6-5 and TRBJ2-2, with D unresolved. The CDR3 is 12 amino acids. Germline V lookup: CDR1 MNHEY, CDR2 SVGAGI. V was cut by 7 bases and J by 1 base, with 4 bases left in between.

Concerning this clone itself: An end of the junction differs from the germline gene, which may be a read error. This chain connects TRBV7-7 to TRBJ2-1; a possible D gene is TRBD1 (5 bases). The germline V gene encodes CDR1 SSHAT and CDR2 FNYEAQ (reference sequence). The CDR3 has 15 residues. The CDR3 DNA reads as TGTGCTAGCAGCTTAGTTTGGGGCGAATACAATGAGCAGTTCTTC. Translation gives CASSLVWGEYNEQFF.

This chain uses TRBV19 with TRBJ1-5; D might be TRBD1 (6 bases). From germline, CDR1 is LNHDA and CDR2 SQIVND (reference sequence). Trimming shortened V by 5 bases and J by 7 bases, and 15 bases separated the two germline ends. This CDR3 is 14 amino acids long. The CDR3, as DNA: TGTGCCAGTAGTCAAACAGGGCCATGGCAGCCCCAGCATTTT. This encodes CASSQTGPWQPQHF.